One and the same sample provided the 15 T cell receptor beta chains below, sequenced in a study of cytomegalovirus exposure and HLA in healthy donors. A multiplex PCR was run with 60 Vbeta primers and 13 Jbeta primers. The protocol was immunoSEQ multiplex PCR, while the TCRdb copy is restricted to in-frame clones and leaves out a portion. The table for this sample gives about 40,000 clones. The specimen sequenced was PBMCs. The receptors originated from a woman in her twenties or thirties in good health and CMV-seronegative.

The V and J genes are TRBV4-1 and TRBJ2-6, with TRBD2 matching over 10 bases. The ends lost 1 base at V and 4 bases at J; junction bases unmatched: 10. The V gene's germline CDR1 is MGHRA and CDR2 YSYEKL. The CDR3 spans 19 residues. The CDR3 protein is CASSQVSTSGISGANVLTF. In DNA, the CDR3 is TGCGCCAGCAGCCAAGTTTCTACTAGCGGGATCTCAGGGGCCAACGTCCTGACTTTC.

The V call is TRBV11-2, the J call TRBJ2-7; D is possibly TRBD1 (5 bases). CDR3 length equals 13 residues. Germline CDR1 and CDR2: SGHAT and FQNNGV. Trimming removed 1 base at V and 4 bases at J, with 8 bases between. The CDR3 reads CASSLGQTYEQYF. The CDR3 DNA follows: TGTGCCAGCAGCTTAGGACAGACTTACGAGCAGTACTTC.

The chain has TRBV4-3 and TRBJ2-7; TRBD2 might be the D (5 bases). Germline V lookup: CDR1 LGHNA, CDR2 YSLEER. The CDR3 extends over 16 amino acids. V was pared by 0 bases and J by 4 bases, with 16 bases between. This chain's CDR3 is CASSQDRSGAKYEQYF. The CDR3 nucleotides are TGCGCCAGCAGCCAAGATCGAAGCGGAGCCAAGTACGAGCAGTACTTC.

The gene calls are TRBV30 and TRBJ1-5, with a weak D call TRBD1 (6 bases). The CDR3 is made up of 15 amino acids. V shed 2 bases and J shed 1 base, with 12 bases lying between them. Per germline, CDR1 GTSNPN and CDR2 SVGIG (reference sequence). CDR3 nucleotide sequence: TGTGCCTGGAGTATGGCCAGGGGAAGCAATCAGCCCCAGCATTTT. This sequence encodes CAWSMARGSNQPQHF.

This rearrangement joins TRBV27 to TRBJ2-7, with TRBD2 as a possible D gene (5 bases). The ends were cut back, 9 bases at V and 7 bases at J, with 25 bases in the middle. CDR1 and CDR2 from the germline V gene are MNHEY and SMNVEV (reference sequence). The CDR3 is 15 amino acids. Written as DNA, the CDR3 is TGTGCCAGAGCTAACCCTGATCCGGGAAACTGGGAGCAGTACTTC. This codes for CARANPDPGNWEQYF.

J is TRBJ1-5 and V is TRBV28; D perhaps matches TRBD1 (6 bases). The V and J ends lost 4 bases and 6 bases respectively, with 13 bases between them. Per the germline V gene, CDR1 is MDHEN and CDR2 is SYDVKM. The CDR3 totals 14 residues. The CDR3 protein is CASSYTGLGQPQHF. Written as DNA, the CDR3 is TGTGCCAGCAGTTACACAGGGCTGGGTCAGCCCCAGCATTTT.

The CDR3 DNA reads as TGTGCCAGCAGTCCCCAGGGGTTATTGGGGAACACTGAAGCTTTCTTT. This codes for CASSPQGLLGNTEAFF. This chain links TRBV6-6 with TRBJ1-1; perhaps TRBD1 as D (6 bases). Per germline, CDR1 MNHNY and CDR2 SVGAGI (reference sequence). This CDR3 has 16 amino acids. V dropped 5 bases and J dropped 1 base, with 17 bases sitting between them.

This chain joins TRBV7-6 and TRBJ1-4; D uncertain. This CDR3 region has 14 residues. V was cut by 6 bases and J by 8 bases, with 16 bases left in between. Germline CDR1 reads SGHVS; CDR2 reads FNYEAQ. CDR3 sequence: CASSPSGMGEKLFF. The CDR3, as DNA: TGTGCCAGCAGTCCTAGCGGAATGGGAGAAAAACTGTTTTTT.

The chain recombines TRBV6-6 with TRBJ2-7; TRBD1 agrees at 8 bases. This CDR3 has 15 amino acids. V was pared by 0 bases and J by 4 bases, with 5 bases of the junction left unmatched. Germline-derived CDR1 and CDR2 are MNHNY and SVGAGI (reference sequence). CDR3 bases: TGTGCCAGCAGTTACTCGGCAGGGGGCGGATACGAGCAGTACTTC. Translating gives CASSYSAGGGYEQYF.

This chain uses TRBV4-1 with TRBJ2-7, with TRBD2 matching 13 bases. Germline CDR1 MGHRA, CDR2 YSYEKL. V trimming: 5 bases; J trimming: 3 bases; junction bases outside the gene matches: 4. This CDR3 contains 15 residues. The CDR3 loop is CASSARTSGSYEQYF. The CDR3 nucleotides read TGCGCCAGCAGCGCCCGGACTAGCGGGAGCTACGAGCAGTACTTC.

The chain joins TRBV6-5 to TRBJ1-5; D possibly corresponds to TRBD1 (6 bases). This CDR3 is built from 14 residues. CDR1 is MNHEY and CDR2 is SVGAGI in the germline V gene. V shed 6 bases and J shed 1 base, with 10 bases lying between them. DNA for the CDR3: TGTGCCAGCAGCGAACAGGGAAGCAATCAGCCCCAGCATTTT. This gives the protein CASSEQGSNQPQHF.

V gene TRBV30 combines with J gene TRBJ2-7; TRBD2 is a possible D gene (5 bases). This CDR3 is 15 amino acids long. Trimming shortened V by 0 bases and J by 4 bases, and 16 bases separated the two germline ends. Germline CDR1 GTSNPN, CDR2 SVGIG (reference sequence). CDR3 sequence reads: CAWSVTGEGRYEQYF. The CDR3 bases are TGTGCCTGGAGTGTAACGGGCGAAGGGAGATACGAGCAGTACTTC.

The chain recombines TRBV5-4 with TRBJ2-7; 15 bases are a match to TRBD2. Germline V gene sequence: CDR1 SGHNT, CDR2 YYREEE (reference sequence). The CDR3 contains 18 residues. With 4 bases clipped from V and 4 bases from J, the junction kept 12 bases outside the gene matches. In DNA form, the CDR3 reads TGTGCCAGCAGCAGGACTAGCGGGAGGGCCCTGGGTCGTTACGAGCAGTACTTC. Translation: CASSRTSGRALGRYEQYF.

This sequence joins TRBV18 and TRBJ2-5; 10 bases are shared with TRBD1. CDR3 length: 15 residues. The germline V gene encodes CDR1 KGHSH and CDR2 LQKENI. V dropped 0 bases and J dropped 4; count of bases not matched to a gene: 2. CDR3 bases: TGTGCCAGCTCACCACCGACAGGGGGCACAGAGACCCAGTACTTC. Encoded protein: CASSPPTGGTETQYF.

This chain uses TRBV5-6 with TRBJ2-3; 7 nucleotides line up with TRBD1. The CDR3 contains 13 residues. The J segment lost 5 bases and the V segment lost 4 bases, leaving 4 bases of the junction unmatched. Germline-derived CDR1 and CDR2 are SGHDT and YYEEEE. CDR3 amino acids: CASSITGVDTQYF. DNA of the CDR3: TGTGCCAGCAGCATAACAGGGGTAGATACGCAGTATTTT.